These 6 T cell receptor beta chains came from one sample sequenced in a study of graft-versus-host responses after intestinal transplantation. Clones were sequenced by immunoSEQ multiplex PCR, and TCRdb holds only the in-frame ones, with some missing. The table shows under 90,000 clones, with around 87% occurring only once. Antigen specificity for these receptors is unknown. The specimen comprised unstimulated CD8+ T cells sorted from spleen or lymph node cells, sampled before transplant. These receptors originate from a human donor who was the organ donor for an intestinal transplant.

The V and J genes are TRBV29-1 and TRBJ1-2; 10 nucleotides align to TRBD1. The V segment lost 4 bases and the J segment 6 bases; nucleotides outside the gene matches: 20. Germline V gene data show CDR1 as SQVTM and CDR2 as ANQGSEA. The CDR3 has 18 residues. The chain's CDR3 is CSVAVNTGTGAGFDGYTF. In DNA form, the CDR3 reads TGCAGCGTTGCGGTCAACACCGGGACAGGGGCCGGGTTTGATGGCTACACCTTC.

CDR3 nucleotides: TGCGCCAGCAGCGGCCGGAGTGAAGCTTTCTTT. Its translation: CASSGRSEAFF. The rearrangement links TRBV4-1 to TRBJ1-1; D remains unclear. V was cut by 5 bases and J by 7 bases, with 8 bases left in between. The CDR3 runs 11 residues. Germline CDR1 is MGHRA and CDR2 is YSYEKL.

This clone was detected a few times. The chain employs TRBV11-2 and TRBJ2-3; 9 bases align to TRBD2. V lost 7 bases to trimming and J lost 1 base; unmatched junction nucleotides: 3. The CDR3 consists of 14 residues. Germline CDR1 SGHAT, CDR2 FQNNGV. CDR3 in DNA: TGTGCCAGCACCGCTAGCGGGGGCACAGATACGCAGTATTTT. Protein: CASTASGGTDTQYF.

The chain links TRBV27 to TRBJ1-6; 7 bases are shared with TRBD1. V lost 8 bases to trimming and J lost 9 bases; unmatched junction nucleotides: 16. CDR3 size: 16 residues. The germline V gene encodes CDR1 MNHEY and CDR2 SMNVEV (reference sequence). The DNA for the CDR3 is TGTGCCAGCGGGAAAATCGGGACAGTGATTCGTTCACCCCTCCACTTT. Protein product: CASGKIGTVIRSPLHF.

This chain joins TRBV5-1 and TRBJ1-1, with no clear D. Trimming took 2 bases from V and 1 from J, leaving 9 bases between them. The germline V gene has CDR1 SGHRS and CDR2 YFSETQ. The CDR3 covers 14 residues. CDR3: CASSFFEGNTEAFF. The CDR3 DNA reads TGCGCCAGCAGCTTTTTTGAGGGGAACACTGAAGCTTTCTTT.

The rearrangement links TRBV6-1 to TRBJ2-4; 9 bases are shared with TRBD1. With V trimmed by 3 bases and J by 8 bases, 8 bases remained unmatched. Germline lookup yields CDR1 MNHNS and CDR2 SASEGT. This CDR3 comprises 15 residues. The CDR3 region is CASSDIPGQGDIQYF. CDR3 nucleotides: TGTGCCAGCAGTGATATTCCGGGACAGGGAGACATTCAGTACTTC.